One TCR beta chain is described in this entry. The antigen is unknown. V lost 6 bases to trimming and J lost 5 bases; unmatched junction nucleotides: 4. CDR1 SGHDN and CDR2 FVKESK come from the germline V gene. The CDR3 contains 14 residues. The data belong to a study of OX40 agonist ivuxolimab in advanced cancers. Study details: Ivuxolimab, which is an agonistic anti-OX40 (CD134) antibody, was administered to the patients. Age averaged about 62 years (range roughly 20 to 90), and approximately 80% were male. Study-level results: Clonal expansion in partial responders at 0.1-3.0 mg/kg ranked among the lowest.

Profiled with immunoSEQ multiplex PCR; TCRdb holds only in-frame clones, not every one. The sample has about 94,000 clones; over 75% are singletons. The cohort excluded patients with autoimmune disease history or systemic immunosuppression. V is TRBV14 and J is TRBJ1-6; TRBD1 aligns across 7 bases. This sample comprised CD4+ or CD8+ T cells sorted from blood, obtained in a trial of the OX40 agonist ivuxolimab. The receptor was derived from an adult with an advanced solid tumor such as melanoma, head and neck, liver or kidney cancer. CDR3 in amino acids: CASSLGTDNSPLHF. The CDR3 DNA reads TGTGCCAGCAGTCTAGGGACAGATAATTCACCCCTCCACTTT.